The clone carrying this TCR beta chain showed up just a few times. Its antigen is unidentified. This sample stems from a study of T-cell memory formation after mild COVID-19. Notes on the study in general: Later expanders leaned CD4+, whereas clones that contracted between day 15 and 85 were balanced CD4/CD8.

TCRdb used MiXCR to reprocess the 5' RACE reads, holding one entry per CDR3 protein. The profile shows about 350,000 distinct CDR3 sequences, around 28% of them singletons. Deletions cut 2 bases from V and 3 bases from J, with 9 bases between. The CDR3 has 14 residues. Germline CDR1 SGHVS, CDR2 FNYEAQ. The TCR sequence derives from an adult woman who had mild COVID-19 (a few samples of this study predate the infection). Cell type and time point are not known. Sequenced sample: PBMCs or a T cell subset sorted from them (not recorded which). The J gene is TRBJ2-3, the V gene TRBV7-6; D remains ambiguous. The CDR3 is CASSLFGPTDTQYF. Here the CDR3 DNA reads TGTGCCAGCAGCTTATTCGGACCGACAGATACGCAGTATTTT. The full variable domain, completed using reference TRBV7-6 and TRBJ2-3, is GAGVSQSPRYKVTKRGQDVALRCDPISGHVSLYWYRQALGQGPEFLTYFNYEAQQDKSGLPNDRFSAERPEGSISTLTIQRTEQRDSAMYRCASSLFGPTDTQYFGPGTRLTVL.